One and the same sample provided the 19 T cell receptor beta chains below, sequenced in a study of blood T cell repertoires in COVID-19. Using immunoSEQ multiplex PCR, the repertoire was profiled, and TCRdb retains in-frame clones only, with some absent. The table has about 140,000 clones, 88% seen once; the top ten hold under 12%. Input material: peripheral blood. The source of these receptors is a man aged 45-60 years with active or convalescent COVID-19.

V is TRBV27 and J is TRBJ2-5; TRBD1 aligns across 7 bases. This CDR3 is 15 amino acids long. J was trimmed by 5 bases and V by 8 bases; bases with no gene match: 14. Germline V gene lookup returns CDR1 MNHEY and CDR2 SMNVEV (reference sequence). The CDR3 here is CASRPLGQGEETQYF. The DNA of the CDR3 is TGTGCCAGCCGCCCTCTAGGCCAGGGGGAGGAGACCCAGTACTTC.

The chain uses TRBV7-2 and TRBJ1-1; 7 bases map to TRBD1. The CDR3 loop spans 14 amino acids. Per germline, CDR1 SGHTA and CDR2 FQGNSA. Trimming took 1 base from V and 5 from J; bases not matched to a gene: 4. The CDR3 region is CASSLDRGKTEAFF. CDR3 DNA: TGTGCCAGCAGCTTAGACAGGGGAAAAACTGAAGCTTTCTTT.

The CDR3 reads CASGSEGQGVYEQYF. The CDR3 nucleotides are TGTGCCAGCGGTTCCGAAGGACAGGGGGTATACGAGCAGTACTTC. The chain links TRBV28 to TRBJ2-7; 10 nucleotides line up with TRBD1. The CDR3 is 15 residues long. The germline CDR1 and CDR2 sequences are MDHEN and SYDVKM. V was clipped by 8 bases and J by 4 bases; unmatched bases: 11.

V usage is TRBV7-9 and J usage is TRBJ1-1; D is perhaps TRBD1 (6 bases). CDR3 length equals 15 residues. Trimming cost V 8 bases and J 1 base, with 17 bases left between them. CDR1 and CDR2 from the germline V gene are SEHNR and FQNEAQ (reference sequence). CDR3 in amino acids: CASGRGGRGNTEAFF. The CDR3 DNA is TGTGCCAGCGGGAGGGGGGGGAGAGGGAACACTGAAGCTTTCTTT.

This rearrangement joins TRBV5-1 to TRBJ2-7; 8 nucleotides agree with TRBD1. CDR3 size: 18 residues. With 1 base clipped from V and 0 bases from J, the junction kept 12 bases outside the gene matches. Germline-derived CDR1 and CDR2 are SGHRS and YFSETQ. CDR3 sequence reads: CASSLRGRTGYPSYEQYF. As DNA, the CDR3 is TGCGCCAGCAGCTTGAGGGGGCGGACAGGGTACCCCTCCTACGAGCAGTACTTC.

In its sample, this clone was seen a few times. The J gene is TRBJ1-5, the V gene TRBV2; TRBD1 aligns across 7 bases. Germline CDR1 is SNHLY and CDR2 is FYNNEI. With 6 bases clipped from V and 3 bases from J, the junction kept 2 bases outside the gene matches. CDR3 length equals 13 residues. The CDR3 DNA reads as TGTGCCAGCAGCGGACAGGTCAATCAGCCCCAGCATTTT. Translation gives CASSGQVNQPQHF.

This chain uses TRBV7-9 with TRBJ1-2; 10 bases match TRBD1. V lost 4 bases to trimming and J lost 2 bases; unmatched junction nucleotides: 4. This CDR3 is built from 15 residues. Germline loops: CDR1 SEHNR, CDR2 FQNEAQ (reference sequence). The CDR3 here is CASSSPDRGNYGYTF. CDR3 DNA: TGTGCCAGCAGCTCCCCGGACAGGGGGAACTATGGCTACACCTTC.

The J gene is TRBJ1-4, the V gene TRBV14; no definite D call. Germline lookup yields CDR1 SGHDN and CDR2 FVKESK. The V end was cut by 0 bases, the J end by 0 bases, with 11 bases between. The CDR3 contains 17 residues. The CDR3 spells CASSQDMEGTTNEKLFF. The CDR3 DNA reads TGTGCCAGCAGCCAAGATATGGAGGGAACAACTAATGAAAAACTGTTTTTT.

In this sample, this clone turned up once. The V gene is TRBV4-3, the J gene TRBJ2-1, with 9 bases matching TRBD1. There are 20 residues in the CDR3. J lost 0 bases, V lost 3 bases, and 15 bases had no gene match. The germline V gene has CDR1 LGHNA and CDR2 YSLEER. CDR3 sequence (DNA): TGCGCCAGCAGCCAGGACAGGGGTGGTTTTGTAGCCTTCTCCTACAATGAGCAGTTCTTC. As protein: CASSQDRGGFVAFSYNEQFF.

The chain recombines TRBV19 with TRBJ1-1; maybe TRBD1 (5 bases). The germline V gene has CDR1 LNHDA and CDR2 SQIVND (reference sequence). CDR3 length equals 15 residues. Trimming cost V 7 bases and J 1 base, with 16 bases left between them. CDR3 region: CASTPTGSSNTEAFF. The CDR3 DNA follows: TGTGCCAGTACGCCCACAGGATCGTCGAACACTGAAGCTTTCTTT.

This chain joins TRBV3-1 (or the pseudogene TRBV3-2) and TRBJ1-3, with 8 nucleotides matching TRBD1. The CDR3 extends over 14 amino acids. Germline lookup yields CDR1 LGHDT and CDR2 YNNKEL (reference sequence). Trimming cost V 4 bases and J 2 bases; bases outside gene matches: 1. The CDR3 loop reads CASSRTGTGNTIYF. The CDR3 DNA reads TGTGCCAGCAGCCGGACAGGGACTGGAAACACCATATATTTT.

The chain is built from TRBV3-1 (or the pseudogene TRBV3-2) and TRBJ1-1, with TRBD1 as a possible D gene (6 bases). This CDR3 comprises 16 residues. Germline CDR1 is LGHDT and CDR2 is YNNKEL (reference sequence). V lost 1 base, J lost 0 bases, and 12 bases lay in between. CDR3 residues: CASSQGDRLVNTEAFF. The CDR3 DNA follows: TGTGCCAGCAGCCAAGGAGACAGGCTAGTGAACACTGAAGCTTTCTTT.

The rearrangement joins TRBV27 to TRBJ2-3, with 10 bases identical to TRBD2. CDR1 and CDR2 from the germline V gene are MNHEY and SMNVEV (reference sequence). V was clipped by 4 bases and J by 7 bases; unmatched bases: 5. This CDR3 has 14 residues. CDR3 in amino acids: CASSSSGRVNTQYF. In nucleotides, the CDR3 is TGTGCCAGCAGTTCAAGCGGGAGGGTAAATACGCAGTATTTT.

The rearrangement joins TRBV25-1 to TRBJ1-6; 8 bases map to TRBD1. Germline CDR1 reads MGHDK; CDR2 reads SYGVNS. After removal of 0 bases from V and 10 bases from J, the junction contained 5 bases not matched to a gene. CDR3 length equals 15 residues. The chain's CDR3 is CASSEYGQGKSPLHF. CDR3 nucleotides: TGTGCCAGCAGTGAATACGGACAGGGTAAATCACCCCTCCACTTT.

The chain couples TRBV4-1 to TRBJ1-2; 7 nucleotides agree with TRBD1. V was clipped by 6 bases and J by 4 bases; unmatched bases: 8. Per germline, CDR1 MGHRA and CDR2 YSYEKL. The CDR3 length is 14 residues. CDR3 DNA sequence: TGCGCCAGCAGACCCGACAGGGCCTTCTATGGCTACACCTTC. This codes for CASRPDRAFYGYTF.

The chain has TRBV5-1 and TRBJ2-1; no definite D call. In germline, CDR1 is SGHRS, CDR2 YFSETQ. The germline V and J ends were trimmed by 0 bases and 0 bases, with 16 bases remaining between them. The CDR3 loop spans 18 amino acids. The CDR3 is CASSLDAMGLSSYNEQFF. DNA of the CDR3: TGCGCCAGCAGCTTGGACGCTATGGGCCTAAGCTCCTACAATGAGCAGTTCTTC.

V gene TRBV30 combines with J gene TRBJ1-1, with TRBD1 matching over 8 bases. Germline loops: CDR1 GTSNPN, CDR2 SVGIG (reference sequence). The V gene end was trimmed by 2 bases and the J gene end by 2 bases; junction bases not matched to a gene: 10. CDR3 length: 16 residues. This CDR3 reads CAWSKTGTGLNTEAFF. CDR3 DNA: TGTGCCTGGAGTAAAACGGGGACAGGCCTTAACACTGAAGCTTTCTTT.

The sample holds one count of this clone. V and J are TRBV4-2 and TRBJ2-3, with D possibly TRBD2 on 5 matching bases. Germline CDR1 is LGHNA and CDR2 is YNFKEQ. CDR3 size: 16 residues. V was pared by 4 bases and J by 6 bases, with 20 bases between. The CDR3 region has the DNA TGTGCCAGCAGCCGAAGACCAGCGGAGCCCGGGGATACGCAGTATTTT. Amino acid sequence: CASSRRPAEPGDTQYF.

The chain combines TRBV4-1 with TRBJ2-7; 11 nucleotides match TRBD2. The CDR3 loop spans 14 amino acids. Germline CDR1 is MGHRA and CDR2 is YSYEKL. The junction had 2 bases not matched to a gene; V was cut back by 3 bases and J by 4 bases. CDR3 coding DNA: TGCGCCAGCAGCCAGACTAGCGGGGCATACGAGCAGTACTTC. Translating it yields CASSQTSGAYEQYF.